Below, 13 T cell receptor beta chains from the same sample are listed, as sequenced in a study of blood T cell repertoires in COVID-19. Measured with immunoSEQ multiplex PCR; TCRdb has only the in-frame clones, and not every one. This sample has approximately 150,000 clones, with around 83% found just once. The sample taken for sequencing was peripheral blood. The source is a human donor with acute or convalescent COVID-19. The donor label of this sample is uncertain.

The rearrangement joins TRBV16 to TRBJ2-1; D is possibly TRBD1 (5 bases). The CDR3 contains 15 residues. Germline V gene sequence: CDR1 KGHSY, CDR2 FQNENV. Deletions cut 4 bases from V and 2 bases from J, with 12 bases between. This CDR3 is CASSPTAQAYNEQFF. The CDR3 DNA is TGTGCCAGCAGCCCAACGGCACAGGCCTACAATGAGCAGTTCTTC.

The CDR3 region is CASSLDRGSEQYF. The DNA of the CDR3 is TGCGCCAGCAGCTTGGACAGGGGAAGCGAGCAGTACTTC. The chain recombines TRBV5-1 with TRBJ2-7; TRBD1 matches at 7 bases. The CDR3 has 13 residues. Germline lookup yields CDR1 SGHRS and CDR2 YFSETQ. V was clipped by 0 bases and J by 6 bases; unmatched bases: 3.

The rearrangement uses TRBV4-1 and TRBJ2-3; TRBD2 matches 11 bases. CDR3 length: 16 residues. After removal of 1 base from V and 1 base from J, the junction contained 1 base not matched to a gene. The germline V gene has CDR1 MGHRA and CDR2 YSYEKL. In DNA form, the CDR3 reads TGCGCCAGCAGCCAAGGACTAGCGGGGCGCACAGATACGCAGTATTTT. It is translated as CASSQGLAGRTDTQYF.

This clone has a handful of counts. At one end, the junction sequence differs from germline, possibly due to a read error. The chain couples TRBV2 to TRBJ1-4; TRBD1 agrees at 8 bases. From germline, CDR1 is SNHLY and CDR2 FYNNEI. This CDR3 is 10 amino acids long. The CDR3 nucleotides read TGTGCCAGCAGTGAGGGACAGGCCTATTTT. As protein: CASSEGQAYF.

This chain connects TRBV6-2 or TRBV6-3 to TRBJ1-2; TRBD1 matches at 9 bases. With V trimmed by 5 bases and J by 6 bases, 7 bases remained unmatched. The CDR3 covers 14 residues. The germline gives CDR1 MNHEY, CDR2 SVGEGT. The CDR3 DNA follows: TGTGCCAGCAGTAATGGACAGGGGCGGAATGGCTACACCTTC. Translated, it gives CASSNGQGRNGYTF.

CDR3 residues: CASTQWTYNEQFF. DNA of the CDR3: TGTGCCAGCACACAGTGGACCTACAATGAGCAGTTCTTC. V and J are TRBV6-6 and TRBJ2-1, with D hard to call. With 7 bases removed from V and 2 bases from J, the gap between germline ends came to 9 bases. Per germline, CDR1 MNHNY and CDR2 SVGAGI (reference sequence). This CDR3 is built from 13 residues.

CDR3 protein: CASSEGASGGGDTQYF. The CDR3 DNA reads as TGTGCCAGCAGTGAAGGGGCTAGCGGGGGGGGAGATACGCAGTATTTT. This chain uses TRBV6-1 with TRBJ2-3; 12 bases fit TRBD2. V shed 1 base and J 5 bases; nucleotides not matched to a gene: 4. Per the germline V gene, CDR1 is MNHNS and CDR2 is SASEGT. The CDR3 is 16 amino acids.

V and J are TRBV6-5 and TRBJ1-2; 9 positions match TRBD1. CDR3 size: 13 residues. In germline, CDR1 is MNHEY, CDR2 SVGAGI. V dropped 8 bases and J dropped 7; count of bases not matched to a gene: 8. CDR3 in amino acids: CASRSGQGGGYTF. The CDR3 DNA is TGTGCCAGCCGTTCGGGACAGGGCGGTGGCTACACCTTC.

The chain has TRBV3-1 (or the pseudogene TRBV3-2) and TRBJ1-3; D is undetermined. The CDR3 extends over 16 amino acids. The germline V gene has CDR1 LGHDT and CDR2 YNNKEL (reference sequence). V lost 1 base to trimming and J lost 2 bases, with 12 bases between them. The CDR3 is CASSQGMVTAGNTIYF. CDR3 bases: TGTGCCAGCAGCCAAGGGATGGTGACTGCTGGAAACACCATATATTTT.

The chain links TRBV14 to TRBJ1-3, with 12 bases that match TRBD1. Trimming removed 4 bases from V and 1 base from J; junction bases left unmatched: 11. CDR1 is SGHDN, CDR2 FVKESK, per germline. CDR3 length: 19 residues. CDR3 protein: CASSRKPGQGAPSGNTIYF. The CDR3 coding sequence is TGTGCCAGCAGCCGGAAACCGGGACAGGGGGCTCCTTCTGGAAACACCATATATTTT.

The rearrangement joins TRBV2 to TRBJ1-1; D remains ambiguous. The CDR3 loop spans 13 amino acids. The ends were cut back, 5 bases at V and 2 bases at J, with 9 bases in the middle. Germline V lookup: CDR1 SNHLY, CDR2 FYNNEI. CDR3 in DNA: TGTGCCAGCAGTCCCCGGGGAAACACTGAAGCTTTCTTT. Translation gives CASSPRGNTEAFF.

V gene TRBV10-3 combines with J gene TRBJ2-3; D is undetermined. From germline, CDR1 is ENHRY and CDR2 SYGVKD. CDR3 size: 14 residues. Trimming pared 5 bases from V and 6 bases from J, leaving 15 bases between. The CDR3 protein is CAISYNNAEDTQYF. The CDR3 DNA follows: TGTGCCATCAGTTATAATAACGCGGAGGATACGCAGTATTTT.

The rearrangement links TRBV19 to TRBJ1-1; 7 bases agree with TRBD1. The junction had 7 bases not matched to a gene; V was cut back by 4 bases and J by 5 bases. This CDR3 is 14 amino acids long. The germline V gene encodes CDR1 LNHDA and CDR2 SQIVND (reference sequence). The CDR3 DNA reads as TGTGCCAGTAGTACTCAGGGGGATGGAACTGAAGCTTTCTTT. Translating gives CASSTQGDGTEAFF. Looking up the rest from reference TRBV19 and TRBJ1-1 gives the full variable domain: DGGITQSPKYLFRKEGQNVTLSCEQNLNHDAMYWYRQDPGQGLRLIYYSQIVNDFQKGDIAEGYSVSREKKESFPLTVTSAQKNPTAFYLCASSTQGDGTEAFFGQGTRLTVV.